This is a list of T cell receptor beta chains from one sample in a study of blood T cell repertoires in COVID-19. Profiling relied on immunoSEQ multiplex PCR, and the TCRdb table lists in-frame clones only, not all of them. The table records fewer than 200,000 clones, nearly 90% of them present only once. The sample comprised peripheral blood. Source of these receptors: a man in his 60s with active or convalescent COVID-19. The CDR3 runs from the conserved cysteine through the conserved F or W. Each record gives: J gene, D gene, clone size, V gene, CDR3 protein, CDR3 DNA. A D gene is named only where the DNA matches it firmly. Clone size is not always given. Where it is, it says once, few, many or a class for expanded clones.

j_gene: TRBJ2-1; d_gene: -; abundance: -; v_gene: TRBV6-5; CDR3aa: CASSGDSHNEQFF; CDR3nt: TGTGCCAGCAGCGGCGACAGTCACAATGAGCAGTTCTTC
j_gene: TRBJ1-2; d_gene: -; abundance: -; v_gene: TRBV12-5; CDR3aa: CASGLVLGGNGYSGGYTF; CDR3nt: TGTGCTAGTGGTTTGGTACTGGGGGGAAATGGGTATTCTGGTGGCTACACCTTC
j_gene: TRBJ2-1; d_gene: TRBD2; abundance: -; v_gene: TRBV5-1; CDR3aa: CASSPGLAGGLYNEQFF; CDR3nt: TGCGCCAGCAGCCCGGGACTAGCGGGGGGACTCTACAATGAGCAGTTCTTC
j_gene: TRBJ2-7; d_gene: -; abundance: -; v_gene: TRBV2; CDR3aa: CASTDNYEQYF; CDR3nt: TGTGCCAGCACAGACAACTACGAGCAGTACTTC
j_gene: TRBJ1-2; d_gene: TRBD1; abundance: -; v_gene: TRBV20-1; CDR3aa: CSASTGTGPIYGYTF; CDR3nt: TGCAGTGCTAGTACCGGGACAGGGCCGATCTATGGCTACACCTTC
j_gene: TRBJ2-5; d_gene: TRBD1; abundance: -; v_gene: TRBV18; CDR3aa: CASSPGQGVETQYF; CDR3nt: TGTGCCAGCTCACCAGGTCAGGGGGTTGAGACCCAGTACTTC
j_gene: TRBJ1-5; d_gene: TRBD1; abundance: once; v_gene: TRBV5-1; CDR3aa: CASSSGQGDQPQHF; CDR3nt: TGCGCCAGCAGCTCGGGACAGGGCGATCAGCCCCAGCATTTT
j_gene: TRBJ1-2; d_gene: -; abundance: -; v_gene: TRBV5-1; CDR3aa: CASTVGAPYGYTF; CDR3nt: TGCGCCAGCACCGTCGGAGCCCCCTATGGCTACACCTTC
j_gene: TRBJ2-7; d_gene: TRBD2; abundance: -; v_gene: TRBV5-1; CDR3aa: CASSLRTSGGASGQYF; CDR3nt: TGCGCCAGCAGCTTACGGACTAGCGGGGGGGCCAGTGGGCAGTACTTC
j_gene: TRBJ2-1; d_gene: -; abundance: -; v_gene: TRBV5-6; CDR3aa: CASSRRRTTELSYNEQFF; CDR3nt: TGTGCCAGCAGCCGTAGGAGGACTACCGAACTCTCCTACAATGAGCAGTTCTTC
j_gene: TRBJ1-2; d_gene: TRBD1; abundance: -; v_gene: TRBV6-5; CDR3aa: CASSIRQGEYGYTF; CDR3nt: TGTGCCAGCAGTATCCGACAGGGGGAATATGGCTACACCTTC
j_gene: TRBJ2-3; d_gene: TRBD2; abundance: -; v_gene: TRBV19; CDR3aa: CASSRTSGTTDTQYF; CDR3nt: TGTGCCAGTAGTAGGACTAGCGGGACCACAGATACGCAGTATTTT
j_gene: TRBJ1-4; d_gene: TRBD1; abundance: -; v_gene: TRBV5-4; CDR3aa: CASSLRDRGTNEKLFF; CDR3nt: TGTGCCAGCAGCTTGCGGGACAGGGGAACTAATGAAAAACTGTTTTTT
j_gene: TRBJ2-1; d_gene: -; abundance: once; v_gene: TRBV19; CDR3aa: CASTGTLASNYNEQFF; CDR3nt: TGTGCCAGTACCGGAACCCTAGCCTCTAACTACAATGAGCAGTTCTTC
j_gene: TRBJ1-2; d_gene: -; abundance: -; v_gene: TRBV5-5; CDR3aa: CASSLRENYGYTF; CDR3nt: TGTGCCAGCAGCTTGCGGGAGAACTATGGCTACACCTTC
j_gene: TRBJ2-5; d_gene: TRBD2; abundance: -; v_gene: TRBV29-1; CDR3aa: CSVASGGVQETQYF; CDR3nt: TGCAGCGTTGCTAGCGGGGGGGTTCAAGAGACCCAGTACTTC
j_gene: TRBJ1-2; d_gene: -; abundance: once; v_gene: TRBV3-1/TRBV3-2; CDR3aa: CASSQAGGVRGYTF; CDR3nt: TGTGCCAGCAGCCAGGCCGGCGGGGTCCGAGGCTACACCTTC
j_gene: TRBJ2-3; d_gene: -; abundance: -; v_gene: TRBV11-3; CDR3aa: CASSFRGGTDTQYF; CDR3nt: TGTGCCAGCAGCTTCAGGGGTGGCACAGATACGCAGTATTTT
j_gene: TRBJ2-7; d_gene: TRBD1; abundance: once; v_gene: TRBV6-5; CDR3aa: CASSQKWTGPYEQYF; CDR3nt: TGTGCCAGCAGTCAGAAGTGGACAGGGCCCTACGAGCAGTACTTC
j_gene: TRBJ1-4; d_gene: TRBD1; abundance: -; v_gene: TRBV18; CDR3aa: CASSPLQGADEKLFF; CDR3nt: TGTGCCAGCTCACCCCTACAGGGGGCGGATGAAAAACTGTTTTTT
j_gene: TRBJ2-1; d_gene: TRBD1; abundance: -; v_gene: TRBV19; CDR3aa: CASSMLGQGNNEQFF; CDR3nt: TGTGCCAGTAGTATGTTGGGACAGGGAAACAATGAGCAGTTCTTC
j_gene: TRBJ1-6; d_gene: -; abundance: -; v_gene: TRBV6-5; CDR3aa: CASRYDTSSYNSPLHF; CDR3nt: TGTGCCAGCAGATACGACACGAGCTCCTATAATTCACCCCTCCACTTT
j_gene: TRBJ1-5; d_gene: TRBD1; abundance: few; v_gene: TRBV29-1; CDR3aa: CSSPWTGDPYSNQPQHF; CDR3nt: TGCAGCTCCCCTTGGACAGGCGACCCGTATAGCAATCAGCCCCAGCATTTT
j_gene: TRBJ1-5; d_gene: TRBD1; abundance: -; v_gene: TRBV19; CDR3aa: CASSRDRGWPQHF; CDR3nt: TGTGCCAGCTCCCGGGACAGAGGCTGGCCCCAGCATTTT
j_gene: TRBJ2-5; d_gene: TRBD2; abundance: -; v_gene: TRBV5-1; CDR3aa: CASSLNSGGPEETQYF; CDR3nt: TGCGCCAGCAGCTTGAATAGCGGGGGGCCGGAAGAGACCCAGTACTTC
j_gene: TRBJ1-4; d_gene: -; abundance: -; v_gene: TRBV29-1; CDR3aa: CSVGEGEKLFF; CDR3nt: TGCAGCGTTGGGGAGGGGGAGAAACTGTTTTTT
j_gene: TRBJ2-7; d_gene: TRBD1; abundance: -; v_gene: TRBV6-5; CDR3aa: CASSRDRATYEQYF; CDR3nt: TGTGCCAGCAGCCGGGACAGGGCGACCTACGAGCAGTACTTC
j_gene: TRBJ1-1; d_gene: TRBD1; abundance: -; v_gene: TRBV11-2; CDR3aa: CASSSIRGRHTEAFF; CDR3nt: TGTGCCAGCAGCTCAATCAGGGGGCGACACACTGAAGCTTTCTTT
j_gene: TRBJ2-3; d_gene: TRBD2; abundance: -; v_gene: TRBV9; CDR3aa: CASSAPYQAGGRTDTQYF; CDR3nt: TGTGCCAGCAGCGCTCCCTACCAAGCGGGGGGGCGCACAGATACGCAGTATTTT
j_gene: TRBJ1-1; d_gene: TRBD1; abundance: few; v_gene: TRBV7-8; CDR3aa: CASSLITGGNTEAFF; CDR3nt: TGTGCCAGCAGTCTTATTACAGGGGGGAACACTGAAGCTTTCTTT
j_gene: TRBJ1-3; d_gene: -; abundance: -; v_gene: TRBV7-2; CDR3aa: CASSLGGGGNTIYF; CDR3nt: TGTGCCAGCAGCTTAGGGGGGGGCGGAAACACCATATATTTT
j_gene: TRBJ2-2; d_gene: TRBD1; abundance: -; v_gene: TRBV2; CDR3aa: CASSGRQGSTGELFF; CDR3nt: TGTGCCAGCAGTGGCCGACAGGGGTCCACCGGGGAGCTGTTTTTT
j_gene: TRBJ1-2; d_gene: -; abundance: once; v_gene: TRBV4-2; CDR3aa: CASSQGSRGGNYGYTF; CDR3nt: TGTGCCAGCAGCCAAGGTAGCAGGGGCGGCAACTATGGCTACACCTTC
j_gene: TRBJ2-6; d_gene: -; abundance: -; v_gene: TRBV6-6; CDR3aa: CASTYASGANVLTF; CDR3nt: TGTGCCAGCACCTATGCTTCTGGGGCCAACGTCCTGACTTTC
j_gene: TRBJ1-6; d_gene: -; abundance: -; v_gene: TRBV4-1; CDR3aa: CASSPGLDNSPLHF; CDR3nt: TGCGCCAGCAGCCCGGGACTCGATAATTCACCCCTCCACTTT
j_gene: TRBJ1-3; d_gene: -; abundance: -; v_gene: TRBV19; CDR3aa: CASSPPGVGNTIYF; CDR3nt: TGTGCCAGTAGCCCCCCCGGGGTCGGAAACACCATATATTTT
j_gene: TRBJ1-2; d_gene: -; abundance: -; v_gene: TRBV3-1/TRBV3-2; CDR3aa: CASSPRRSDGYTF; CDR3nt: TGTGCCAGCAGCCCTAGACGATCGGATGGCTACACCTTC
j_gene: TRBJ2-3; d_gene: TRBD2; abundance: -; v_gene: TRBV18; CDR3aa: CASSPPIAGGTDTQYF; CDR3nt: TGTGCCAGCTCACCACCGATAGCGGGGGGTACAGATACGCAGTATTTT
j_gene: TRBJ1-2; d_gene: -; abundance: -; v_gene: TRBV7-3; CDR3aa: CVAHTPVTSGWYGYTF; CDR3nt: TGTGTCGCACACACTCCAGTTACCTCGGGATGGTATGGCTACACCTTC
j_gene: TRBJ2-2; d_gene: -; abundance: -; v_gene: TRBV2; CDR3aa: CASRRGQPNTGELFF; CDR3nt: TGTGCCAGCAGGCGGGGACAGCCGAACACCGGGGAGCTGTTTTTT
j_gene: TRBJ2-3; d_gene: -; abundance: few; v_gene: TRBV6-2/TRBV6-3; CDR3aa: CASSYRIGGGLTDTQYF; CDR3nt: TGTGCCAGCAGTTACCGGATCGGGGGAGGTTTGACAGATACGCAGTATTTT
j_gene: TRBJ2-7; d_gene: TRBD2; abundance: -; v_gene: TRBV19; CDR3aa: CASSIGKRGSSYEQYF; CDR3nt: TGTGCCAGTAGTATTGGAAAGCGGGGGAGCTCCTACGAGCAGTACTTC
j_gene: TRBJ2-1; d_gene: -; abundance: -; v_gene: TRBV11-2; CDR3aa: CASSLGGNYVSYNEQFF; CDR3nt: TGTGCCAGCAGCTTAGGGGGCAACTACGTCTCCTACAATGAGCAGTTCTTC
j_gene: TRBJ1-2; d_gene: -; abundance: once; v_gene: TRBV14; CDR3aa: CASSQEMVGAYGYTF; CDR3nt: TGTGCCAGCAGCCAAGAAATGGTTGGAGCCTATGGCTACACCTTC
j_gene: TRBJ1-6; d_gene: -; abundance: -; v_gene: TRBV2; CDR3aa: CASTKEQHYNSPLHF; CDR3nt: TGTGCCAGCACCAAGGAACAGCACTATAATTCACCCCTCCACTTT
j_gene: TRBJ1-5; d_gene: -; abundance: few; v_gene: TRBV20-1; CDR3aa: CSASPRISGNQPQHF; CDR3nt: TGCAGTGCTAGTCCAAGAATAAGCGGCAATCAGCCCCAGCATTTT
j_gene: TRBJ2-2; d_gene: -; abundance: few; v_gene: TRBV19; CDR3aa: CASSIGSANTGELFF; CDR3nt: TGTGCCAGTAGTATAGGTAGCGCCAACACCGGGGAGCTGTTTTTT
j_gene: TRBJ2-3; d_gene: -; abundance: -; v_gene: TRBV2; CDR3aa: CASSEMQSTDTQYF; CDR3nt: TGTGCCAGCAGTGAAATGCAGAGCACAGATACGCAGTATTTT
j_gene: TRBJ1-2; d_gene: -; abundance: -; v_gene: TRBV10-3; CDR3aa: CAISESTGEGYGYTF; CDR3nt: TGTGCCATCAGTGAGTCGACTGGAGAGGGATATGGCTACACCTTC
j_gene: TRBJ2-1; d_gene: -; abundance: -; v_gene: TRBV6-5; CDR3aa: CASSPQRVSYNEQFF; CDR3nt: TGTGCCAGCAGTCCACAGCGGGTAAGCTACAATGAGCAGTTCTTC
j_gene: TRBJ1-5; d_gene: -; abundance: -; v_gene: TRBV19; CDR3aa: CASSIGGGRGQPQHF; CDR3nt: TGTGCCAGTAGTATAGGCGGGGGGCGAGGTCAGCCCCAGCATTTT
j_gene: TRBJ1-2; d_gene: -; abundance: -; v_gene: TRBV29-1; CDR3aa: CSVQVLGLTLYGYTF; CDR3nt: TGCAGCGTACAAGTACTCGGGTTAACTCTCTATGGCTACACCTTC
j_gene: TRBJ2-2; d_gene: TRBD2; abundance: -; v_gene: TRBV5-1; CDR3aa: CASSWGGDTGELFF; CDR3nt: TGCGCCAGCAGCTGGGGGGGGGACACCGGGGAGCTGTTTTTT
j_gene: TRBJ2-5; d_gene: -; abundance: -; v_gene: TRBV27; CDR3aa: CASSLLGAGLETQYF; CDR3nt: TGTGCCAGCAGTTTACTGGGGGCCGGTCTGGAGACCCAGTACTTC